These 15 T cell receptor beta chains were sequenced from one sample in a study of T-cell reconstitution after alpha-beta-depleted transplantation in children. Unique molecular identifiers were used in preparing the TCRbeta library. TCRdb fed the PCR reads into MiXCR, producing one record per CDR3 protein. Here the sample spans over 150,000 distinct CDR3 sequences, under 8.5% being singletons. The starting material was PBMCs, obtained before TCRalphabeta/CD19-depleted stem cell transplant. These receptors came from a boy between 2 and 10 years old with acute lymphoblastic leukemia, due to receive a stem cell transplant.

This clonotype was seen at least ten times. CDR3 sequence: CASSLGLETQYF. The CDR3 DNA is TGTGCCAGCAGCTTAGGACTAGAGACCCAGTACTTC. The rearrangement links TRBV7-2 to TRBJ2-5; unclear D gene. CDR3 length equals 12 residues. V was shortened by 1 base and J by 4 bases, with 4 bases between the two germline ends. Per the germline V gene, CDR1 is SGHTA and CDR2 is FQGNSA.

At least ten counts were recorded for this clonotype. The rearrangement joins TRBV29-1 to TRBJ2-1; D is ambiguous. Trimming took off 2 bases at V and 7 bases at J, with 6 bases between the two ends. Germline CDR1 and CDR2: SQVTM and ANQGSEA. This CDR3 spans 11 amino acids. The CDR3 DNA follows: TGCAGCGTTGAATCTGGGAATGAGCAGTTCTTC. This translates into CSVESGNEQFF.

This clonotype was seen many times. The V and J genes are TRBV2 and TRBJ2-5, with D perhaps matching TRBD1 or TRBD2 (5 bases each). V was clipped by 1 base and J by 1 base, with 7 bases between them. This CDR3 spans 14 amino acids. The germline CDR1 and CDR2 sequences are SNHLY and FYNNEI. The chain's CDR3 is CASSEGGIQETQYF. The CDR3 DNA follows: TGTGCCAGCAGTGAAGGGGGGATCCAAGAGACCCAGTACTTC.

Points on this clonotype: A clone one base away is much larger, so this may be a read error. The J gene is TRBJ1-2, the V gene TRBV4-2; the D gene is possibly TRBD1 (6 bases). The CDR3 covers 15 residues. Trimming took off 0 bases at V and 6 bases at J, with 14 bases between the two ends. Germline CDR1 LGHNA, CDR2 YNFKEQ. CDR3 loop: CASSQDRAGEDGYTF. In DNA, the CDR3 is TGTGCCAGCAGCCAAGATAGGGCAGGGGAGGATGGCTACACCTTC.

V is TRBV5-1 and J is TRBJ1-4, with no clear D. The V and J ends lost 0 bases and 11 bases respectively, with 14 bases between them. The CDR3 covers 14 residues. The germline gives CDR1 SGHRS, CDR2 YFSETQ. In DNA form, the CDR3 reads TGCGCCAGCAGCTTGGAGCGCGGCGGAGAGAAACTGTTTTTT. Residues: CASSLERGGEKLFF.

In this sample, this clonotype turned up many times. This sequence joins TRBV25-1 and TRBJ2-1; the match to TRBD2 covers 7 bases. Germline V gene data show CDR1 as MGHDK and CDR2 as SYGVNS. With 3 bases clipped from V and 5 bases from J, the junction kept 16 bases outside the gene matches. The CDR3 length is 18 residues. CDR3 loop: CASSEVGLGGGLNNEQFF. CDR3 nucleotides: TGTGCCAGCAGTGAGGTTGGACTAGGTGGGGGACTCAACAATGAGCAGTTCTTC.

This clonotype was counted at least ten times. V is TRBV6-2 or TRBV6-3 and J is TRBJ2-1, with a weak D call TRBD1 (5 bases). Deletions cut 0 bases from V and 9 bases from J, with 12 bases between. The germline V gene encodes CDR1 MNHEY and CDR2 SVGEGT. The length of the CDR3 is 14 residues. In DNA form, the CDR3 reads TGTGCCAGCAGTTACTCGGAAGTTCAGGGTGAGCAGTTCTTC. Its translation is CASSYSEVQGEQFF.

This clonotype has a count of ten or more. The chain has TRBV28 and TRBJ1-1; no firm D call. CDR1 and CDR2 from the germline V gene are MDHEN and SYDVKM. The CDR3 consists of 10 residues. The V gene lost 5 bases and the J gene lost 3 bases, with 1 base spanning the gap. CDR3 region: CASSDTEAFF. CDR3 DNA sequence: TGTGCCAGCAGTGACACTGAAGCTTTCTTT.

The table lists this clonotype with a few counts. This sequence joins TRBV7-2 and TRBJ1-1; D is ambiguous. V lost 1 base and J 5 bases, leaving 8 bases between the germline ends. The CDR3 is made up of 13 amino acids. Germline V gene sequence: CDR1 SGHTA, CDR2 FQGNSA. In nucleotides, the CDR3 is TGTGCCAGCAGCTTAGTGGCTGGAACTGAAGCTTTCTTT. This translates into CASSLVAGTEAFF.

This clonotype came up many times. The CDR3 nucleotides read TGTGCCAGCAGCTCCACAGGGAGCGGAAACACCATATATTTT. Protein sequence: CASSSTGSGNTIYF. The chain joins TRBV11-2 to TRBJ1-3, with a possible D match to TRBD1 (6 bases). This CDR3 has 14 residues. Germline loops: CDR1 SGHAT, CDR2 FQNNGV. The ends were cut back, 4 bases at V and 4 bases at J, with 11 bases in the middle.

This clonotype was observed a handful of times. V is TRBV4-2 and J is TRBJ1-2, with D tentatively TRBD1 (5 bases). The CDR3 runs 14 residues. Germline-derived CDR1 and CDR2 are LGHNA and YNFKEQ. With 4 bases removed from V and 2 bases from J, the gap between germline ends came to 11 bases. The CDR3 is CASSPNSGNYGYTF. Here the CDR3 DNA reads TGTGCCAGCAGCCCGAACTCAGGGAACTATGGCTACACCTTC.

The chain combines TRBV5-5 with TRBJ1-1; D unclear. Germline CDR1 SGHKS, CDR2 YYEKEE (reference sequence). This CDR3 is 11 amino acids long. The V end lost 2 bases, the J end lost 7 bases, and 6 bases lay between the germline ends. The CDR3 sequence: CASSFVDEAFF. The CDR3, as DNA: TGTGCCAGCAGCTTTGTCGATGAAGCTTTCTTT.

The table lists this clonotype with many counts. CDR3 protein: CASSQAAGVYEQYF. The CDR3 bases are TGTGCCAGCAGTCAAGCGGCAGGGGTCTACGAGCAGTACTTC. The chain is built from TRBV28 and TRBJ2-7; D perhaps matches TRBD1 (6 bases). The CDR3 is 14 amino acids. V was pared by 5 bases and J by 3 bases, with 14 bases between. Germline V gives CDR1 MDHEN, CDR2 SYDVKM.

This clonotype was detected ten times or more. CDR3 in amino acids: CASSYSLAAYEQYF. Here the CDR3 DNA reads TGTGCCAGCAGTTACTCACTAGCGGCCTACGAGCAGTACTTC. The chain has TRBV6-5 and TRBJ2-7; 8 bases map to TRBD2. This CDR3 is built from 14 residues. V lost 0 bases and J lost 2; bases outside the gene matches: 0. From germline, CDR1 is MNHEY and CDR2 SVGAGI.

This clonotype was seen at least ten times. The chain links TRBV5-1 to TRBJ2-3; TRBD2 matches at 9 bases. Per germline, CDR1 SGHRS and CDR2 YFSETQ. The CDR3 loop spans 16 amino acids. Germline trimming cut 0 bases from V and 2 bases from J; bases unmatched to any gene: 4. The CDR3 reads CASSLVAGAITDTQYF. The CDR3 bases are TGCGCCAGCAGCTTGGTAGCGGGGGCCATCACAGATACGCAGTATTTT. The whole variable domain, filled in from reference TRBV5-1 and TRBJ2-3, reads KAGVTQTPRYLIKTRGQQVTLSCSPISGHRSVSWYQQTPGQGLQFLFEYFSETQRNKGNFPGRFSGRQFSNSRSEMNVSTLELGDSALYLCASSLVAGAITDTQYFGPGTRLTVL.